A selection of T cell receptor beta chains follows, all from one sample in a study of T cells after yellow fever vaccination. TCRdb analysed the 5' RACE reads with MiXCR anew, one entry per CDR3 protein. The table records approximately 300,000 distinct CDR3 sequences, around a tenth of them present only once. The specimen was CD4+ T cells sorted from PBMCs, collected 45 days after the yellow fever booster vaccination. The receptor source for this set is a man between 18 and 29 years old who received the YFV17D yellow fever vaccine. Both conserved end residues are part of each CDR3. The D gene is left open where the match is weak. Clone size is not always given. Where it is, it says once, few, many or a class for expanded clones.

CDR3aa	CDR3nt	j_gene	d_gene	v_gene	abundance
CASSPRGASGVRDTQYF	TGTGCCAGCAGCCCTCGAGGGGCCAGCGGGGTCAGAGATACGCAGTATTTT	TRBJ2-3	TRBD2	TRBV7-2	many
CASSHLTGGNTEAFF	TGCGCCAGCAGCCACCTCACAGGGGGCAACACTGAAGCTTTCTTT	TRBJ1-1	TRBD1	TRBV5-1	-
CASSTRTGQNSPLHF	TGTGCCAGCAGCACCCGGACAGGCCAAAATTCACCCCTCCACTTT	TRBJ1-6	TRBD1	TRBV7-8	few
CASSPIVSDPIETQYF	TGTGCCAGCTCACCCATCGTGTCAGACCCGATAGAGACCCAGTACTTC	TRBJ2-5	-	TRBV18	few
CATSRQGVDNSPLHF	TGTGCCACCAGCAGACAGGGGGTCGACAATTCACCCCTCCACTTT	TRBJ1-6	TRBD1	TRBV15	-
CASSPRTGEPWPQHF	TGTGCCAGCTCGCCCCGGACAGGGGAACCTTGGCCCCAGCATTTT	TRBJ1-5	TRBD1	TRBV18	few
CASSTGLQETQYF	TGTGCCAGCTCAACGGGCCTCCAAGAGACCCAGTACTTC	TRBJ2-5	-	TRBV18	many
CASAGTVATKQYF	TGTGCCAGCGCCGGGACAGTGGCTACGAAGCAGTACTTC	TRBJ2-7	TRBD1	TRBV3-1	few
CASSFRSGGATDTQYF	TGCGCCAGCAGCTTCCGTAGCGGGGGGGCAACAGATACGCAGTATTTT	TRBJ2-3	TRBD2	TRBV5-1	-
CASSTGGQGAEETQYF	TGCGCCAGCAGCACAGGTGGACAGGGGGCGGAGGAGACCCAGTACTTC	TRBJ2-5	TRBD1	TRBV5-1	few
CSAHGRNTQYF	TGCAGTGCCCACGGTCGTAATACGCAGTATTTT	TRBJ2-3	-	TRBV20-1	few
CASSEPGREKLFF	TGTGCCAGCAGTGAGCCGGGGCGCGAAAAACTGTTTTTT	TRBJ1-4	-	TRBV25-1	few
CASSGTNTDTQYF	TGCGCCAGCAGCGGAACGAACACAGATACGCAGTATTTT	TRBJ2-3	-	TRBV5-1	few
CASSRGAGGLADTQYF	TGTGCCAGCAGCCGAGGGGCGGGGGGGTTAGCAGATACGCAGTATTTT	TRBJ2-3	TRBD2	TRBV7-7	-
CAISEQENSPLHF	TGTGCCATCAGTGAACAGGAGAATTCACCCCTCCACTTT	TRBJ1-6	-	TRBV10-3	once
CASSTLQGIIGYEQYF	TGTGCCAGTAGTACTCTACAGGGGATCATCGGCTACGAGCAGTACTTC	TRBJ2-7	TRBD1	TRBV19	few
CASSQGRAREQFF	TGCGCCAGCAGCCAAGGGCGGGCACGTGAGCAGTTCTTC	TRBJ2-1	-	TRBV4-3	many
CATALSPSDTQYF	TGTGCCACCGCCCTTTCACCCTCCGATACGCAGTATTTT	TRBJ2-3	-	TRBV19	few
CASSFQGVYEQYF	TGTGCCAGCAGTTTTCAGGGGGTCTACGAGCAGTACTTC	TRBJ2-7	TRBD1	TRBV12-3/TRBV12-4	-
CAIIYEKLFF	TGTGCCATCATATATGAAAAACTGTTTTTT	TRBJ1-4	-	TRBV10-3	few
CASGRDIYNEQFF	TGTGCTAGTGGTCGGGACATATACAATGAGCAGTTCTTC	TRBJ2-1	-	TRBV12-5	few
CASSPRTGGIYGEQFF	TGCGCCAGCAGCCCTCGGACAGGGGGTATTTACGGTGAGCAGTTCTTC	TRBJ2-1	TRBD1	TRBV4-3	few
CASRGLALGGELFF	TGTGCCAGCAGGGGACTAGCATTGGGCGGGGAGCTGTTTTTT	TRBJ2-2	TRBD2	TRBV3-1	-
CASSLDRGGSPLHF	TGTGCCAGCAGCTTGGACAGGGGAGGTTCACCCCTCCACTTT	TRBJ1-6	TRBD1	TRBV3-1	many
CASSQMTGYYEQYF	TGTGCCAGCAGCCAAATGACAGGGTACTACGAGCAGTACTTC	TRBJ2-7	TRBD1	TRBV7-2	few
CASSFPLRRTGPYNEQFF	TGTGCCAGCAGCTTTCCACTCCGCCGAACGGGGCCATACAATGAGCAGTTCTTC	TRBJ2-1	-	TRBV7-2	-
CASSYSSGTVWF	TGTGCCAGCAGTTACTCGAGTGGGACAGTGTGGTTC	TRBJ2-7	TRBD1	TRBV6-2/TRBV6-3	-
CASSLGRVDGYTF	TGTGCCAGCAGCTTGGGCAGGGTGGATGGCTACACCTTC	TRBJ1-2	-	TRBV7-2	-
CASSLFQEETQYF	TGTGCCAGCAGTTTATTCCAGGAGGAGACCCAGTACTTC	TRBJ2-5	-	TRBV12-3/TRBV12-4	many
CASSLELNQPQHF	TGTGCCAGCAGCTTAGAGTTAAATCAGCCCCAGCATTTT	TRBJ1-5	-	TRBV7-8	-
CASSQDPGSYTEAFF	TGCGCCAGCAGCCAAGACCCGGGGAGCTACACTGAAGCTTTCTTT	TRBJ1-1	-	TRBV4-1	many
CASSEAVGGVQNEQFF	TGTGCCAGCAGTGAAGCGGTAGGGGGTGTACAGAATGAGCAGTTCTTC	TRBJ2-1	-	TRBV6-1	few
CATRRGENYGYTF	TGTGCCACCCGACGGGGAGAAAACTATGGCTACACCTTC	TRBJ1-2	-	TRBV6-1	few